This record looks at one T cell receptor beta chain sequence and its context. These data come from a study of shared clonotypes between healthy human individuals. Study overall: Donor composition was a couple of women and a few men, aged 18 to 49.

TCRdb's copy holds only in-frame clones and misses some; the assay was immunoSEQ multiplex PCR. The sample has hundreds of thousands of clones, around three quarters seen once. CDR1 and CDR2 from the germline V gene are SGHTA and FQGTGA. The CDR3 contains 15 residues. The V gene lost 2 bases and the J gene lost 0 bases, with 9 bases spanning the gap. Sequenced input: PBMCs. The rearrangement links TRBV7-3 to TRBJ2-3; D not certain. This sequence was found in a woman aged 40 to 50 in good health. Some clones in this sample may be carry-over from other donors' samples. CDR3 amino acids: CASSLLAVSTDTQYF. The CDR3 nucleotides read TGTGCCAGCAGCTTACTGGCAGTTAGCACAGATACGCAGTATTTT.